What follows are 19 T cell receptor beta chains derived from one specimen sequenced in a study of blood T cells in healthy people across ages. The use of a sample-barcoded 5' primer and a J-beta primer mix characterized a second PCR of about 6 to 12 cycles. TCRdb passed the 5' RACE reads through MiXCR, listing each CDR3 protein once. Here the sample spans approximately 670,000 distinct CDR3 sequences, roughly 43% being singletons. The specimen was blood. These receptors came from a man older than 75 in good health.

This clonotype was picked up many times. The chain carries TRBV24-1 and TRBJ2-1; no firm D call. The CDR3 length is 14 residues. Trimming removed 9 bases at V and 2 bases at J, with 13 bases between. Germline V gene data show CDR1 as KGHDR and CDR2 as SFDVKD. As DNA, the CDR3 is TGTGCCACCCAAGAAGCGAGCCCCTACAATGAGCAGTTCTTC. It translates to CATQEASPYNEQFF.

In its sample, this clonotype was seen many times. The chain combines TRBV29-1 with TRBJ2-3; 8 nucleotides agree with TRBD2. The germline V gene has CDR1 SQVTM and CDR2 ANQGSEA. V lost 5 bases, J lost 3 bases, and 7 bases stayed unmatched. This CDR3 comprises 14 residues. The CDR3: CSVTTGGWTDTQYF. The CDR3 nucleotides read TGCAGCGTTACAACGGGAGGGTGGACAGATACGCAGTATTTT.

This clonotype occurred a few times. The chain is built from TRBV4-3 and TRBJ2-1; TRBD2 is a possible D gene (5 bases). Trimming took 0 bases from V and 2 from J, leaving 17 bases between them. Germline CDR1 LGHNA, CDR2 YSLEER. CDR3 length equals 18 residues. CDR3 sequence (DNA): TGCGCCAGCAGCCAAGAAACGGCCAGCGGCAGCACCTACAATGAGCAGTTCTTC. This encodes CASSQETASGSTYNEQFF.

The rearrangement links TRBV29-1 to TRBJ2-5; 9 bases fit TRBD2. The trim removed 4 bases at V and 11 bases at J, leaving 11 bases unmatched. The CDR3 is made up of 13 amino acids. Germline-derived CDR1 and CDR2 are SQVTM and ANQGSEA. CDR3 in amino acids: CSVGGLAGNEQYF. The CDR3 region has the DNA TGCAGCGTTGGTGGCCTAGCGGGAAATGAGCAGTACTTC.

The rearrangement uses TRBV7-9 and TRBJ2-3, with 8 bases aligning to TRBD2. The V gene's germline CDR1 is SEHNR and CDR2 FQNEAQ (reference sequence). This CDR3 has 15 residues. V dropped 11 bases and J dropped 3; count of bases not matched to a gene: 13. The CDR3 region is CAGMSGSLDTDTQYF. The CDR3 nucleotides read TGTGCCGGTATGAGCGGGAGTTTGGATACAGATACGCAGTATTTT.

A few counts support this clonotype. J is TRBJ2-1 and V is TRBV5-1; TRBD1 matches 9 bases. CDR3 length: 16 residues. The J segment lost 5 bases and the V segment lost 4 bases, leaving 10 bases of the junction unmatched. Per the germline V gene, CDR1 is SGHRS and CDR2 is YFSETQ. The DNA of the CDR3 is TGCGCCAGCAGCCTGGGGACAGGGCCAGCAAACAATGAGCAGTTCTTC. It encodes CASSLGTGPANNEQFF.

This clonotype was recorded a few times. The gene calls are TRBV6-2 or TRBV6-3 and TRBJ2-7, with 11 bases identical to TRBD2. Trimming cost V 2 bases and J 4 bases; bases outside gene matches: 4. Per the germline V gene, CDR1 is MNHEY and CDR2 is SVGEGT. The CDR3 extends over 15 amino acids. The CDR3 protein is CASSYLAGGRYEQYF. In DNA, the CDR3 is TGTGCCAGCAGTTACCTAGCGGGAGGACGATACGAGCAGTACTTC.

This clonotype was recorded only once. The chain couples TRBV19 to TRBJ1-2; 7 bases align to TRBD1. CDR1 and CDR2 from the germline V gene are LNHDA and SQIVND (reference sequence). CDR3 length: 14 amino acids. V lost 7 bases to trimming and J lost 1 base; unmatched junction nucleotides: 6. The CDR3 nucleotides are TGTGCCAGTATTGAGGGGGCTGGTAACTATGGCTACACCTTC. This codes for CASIEGAGNYGYTF.

This clonotype was counted between two and nine times. The V call is TRBV7-6, the J call TRBJ2-5; D call uncertain. V lost 0 bases, J lost 2 bases, and 4 bases lay in between. The length of the CDR3 is 13 residues. Germline CDR1 reads SGHVS; CDR2 reads FNYEAQ. CDR3: CASSLARQETQYF. The CDR3 coding sequence is TGTGCCAGCAGCTTAGCCAGGCAAGAGACCCAGTACTTC.

This clonotype was picked up a small number of times. V and J are TRBV21-1 and TRBJ1-2; no check of the table's D call, TRBD1, against the DNA was made. TRBV21-1 is a pseudogene. The CDR3 totals 16 residues. This CDR3 reads CASSGPVDRWPYGYTF. The CDR3 nucleotides read TGTGCCAGCAGCGGCCCCGTGGACAGGTGGCCCTATGGCTACACCTTC.

This rearrangement joins TRBV20-1 to TRBJ2-7; possible D gene TRBD1, 5 bases. The V gene's germline CDR1 is DFQATT and CDR2 SNEGSKA (reference sequence). Trimming cost V 6 bases and J 5 bases, with 11 bases left between them. The CDR3 extends over 11 amino acids. The DNA of the CDR3 is TGCAGTGCCCTTTTCAGGGACGAGCAGTACTTC. Protein product: CSALFRDEQYF.

The CDR3 sequence: CASSLELQAGEQYF. The CDR3 DNA is TGCGCCAGCAGCTTGGAACTCCAGGCCGGGGAGCAGTACTTC. The rearrangement joins TRBV5-1 to TRBJ2-7; D is undetermined. This CDR3 has 14 amino acids. Trimming cost V 0 bases and J 7 bases, with 14 bases left between them. The V gene's germline CDR1 is SGHRS and CDR2 YFSETQ.

This clonotype was observed once. This chain connects TRBV13 to TRBJ2-7; no clear D gene. There are 14 residues in the CDR3. The germline V and J ends were trimmed by 2 bases and 7 bases, with 15 bases remaining between them. Germline values: CDR1 PRHDT, CDR2 FYEKMQ (reference sequence). The CDR3 DNA is TGTGCCAGCAGCTTACGCTCGATACAACGAGAGCAGTACTTC. Protein product: CASSLRSIQREQYF.

The chain has TRBV6-5 and TRBJ2-5; D not resolved. Trimming shortened V by 7 bases and J by 3 bases, and 18 bases separated the two germline ends. CDR1 is MNHEY, CDR2 SVGAGI, per germline. The CDR3 is made up of 15 amino acids. CDR3 in DNA: TGTGCCAGCACCCCTTTGGACGGATTGAAAGAGACCCAGTACTTC. Protein: CASTPLDGLKETQYF.

The chain combines TRBV3-1 with TRBJ2-2; D unclear. Between the trimmed V and J ends, which lost 3 bases and 5 bases, there was a span of 19 bases. The CDR3 length is 17 residues. CDR1 and CDR2 (germline): LGHDT, YNNKEL (reference sequence). CDR3 sequence: CASSHPPVSSGTGELFF. The CDR3 DNA reads TGTGCCAGCAGCCATCCCCCCGTCTCTAGTGGGACCGGGGAGCTGTTTTTT.

This clonotype was seen ten or more times. The rearrangement links TRBV4-3 to TRBJ2-7, with unresolved D. The V end was cut by 4 bases, the J end by 0 bases, with 7 bases between. The CDR3 totals 13 residues. In germline, CDR1 is LGHNA, CDR2 YSLEER. The CDR3 region has the DNA TGCGCCAGCAGCCCAGCCCACTCCTACGAGCAGTACTTC. Translating it yields CASSPAHSYEQYF.

Of note for this clonotype: With a much larger clone just one base away, this may be a read error. The chain has TRBV20-1 and TRBJ1-5; D gene ambiguous. Trimming pared 4 bases from V and 9 bases from J, leaving 16 bases between. The germline CDR1 and CDR2 sequences are DFQATT and SNEGSKA (reference sequence). This CDR3 comprises 13 residues. The DNA of the CDR3 is TGCAGTGCTACAGACGTAAAAAATATGCCCCAGCATTTT. It specifies CSATDVKNMPQHF.

This clonotype has only one observation. The chain uses TRBV28 and TRBJ2-5, with 11 positions matching TRBD1. Near its end, the DNA agrees better with TRBJ2-7, so the J call may be wrong. The CDR3 extends over 16 amino acids. Germline CDR1 reads MDHEN; CDR2 reads SYDVKM. This CDR3 reads CASSLGGTGGLGEQYF. The CDR3 DNA sequence: TGTGCCAGCAGTTTAGGGGGGACAGGGGGGCTTGGCGAGCAGTACTTC.

Points on this clonotype: Germline is not matched at one junction end, which may reflect a read error. The V and J genes are TRBV27 and TRBJ2-7; D is unresolved. This CDR3 has 16 amino acids. The germline CDR1 and CDR2 sequences are MNHEY and SMNVEV (reference sequence). The DNA for the CDR3 is TGTGCCAGCAGTTTAGGAGCGACCATTAGCTCCTACGTGCAGTACTTC. It is translated as CASSLGATISSYVQYF.